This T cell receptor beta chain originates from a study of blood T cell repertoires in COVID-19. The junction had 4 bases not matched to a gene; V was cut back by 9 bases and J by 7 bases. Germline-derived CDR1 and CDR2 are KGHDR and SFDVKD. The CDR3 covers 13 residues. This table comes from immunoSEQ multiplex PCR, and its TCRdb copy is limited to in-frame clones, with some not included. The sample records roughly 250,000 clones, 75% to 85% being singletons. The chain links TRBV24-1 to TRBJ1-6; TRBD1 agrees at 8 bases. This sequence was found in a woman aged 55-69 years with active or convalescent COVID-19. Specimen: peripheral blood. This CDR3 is CATRDRINSPLHF. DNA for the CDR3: TGTGCCACCCGGGACAGGATAAATTCACCCCTCCACTTT.